This T cell receptor beta chain derives from a study of blood T cell repertoires in COVID-19. Study as a whole: The study drew acute and convalescent COVID-19 samples from the United States, Italy and Spain.

Seattle participants joined during active infection and were tracked over time. The CDR3 is 16 residues long. Germline V gene lookup returns CDR1 LGHNA and CDR2 YNFKEQ. V dropped 1 base and J dropped 0; count of bases not matched to a gene: 2. Sequenced by immunoSEQ multiplex PCR; TCRdb stores in-frame clones only, minus some. This sample has some 360,000 clones; about 92% occur once, and the top ten carry less than 5%. The clonotype comes from a woman aged 60-70 years with COVID-19, enrolled during active disease. The sample consisted of peripheral blood. The chain is built from TRBV4-2 and TRBJ1-3, with TRBD1 matching 8 bases. The CDR3 is CASSQGTGSSGNTIYF. For the CDR3, the DNA is TGTGCCAGCAGCCAAGGGACAGGGAGCTCTGGAAACACCATATATTTT.